The source of this TCR beta chain is a study of shared clonotypes between healthy human individuals. For the study at large: CD8 memory received one plate per donor, CD8 naive two, CD4 memory three and CD4 naive three.

Sequencing used immunoSEQ multiplex PCR; TCRdb keeps in-frame clones, though not all of them. The sample shows roughly 2,000,000 clones, roughly 95% of them seen only once. CD45RO negativity and positive selection for CCR7 defined naive CD8 cells, a population that excluded terminally differentiated effector memory CD45RA+ cells. The CDR3 has 14 residues. The V gene's germline CDR1 is LNHDA and CDR2 SQIVND (reference sequence). Trimming removed 1 base from V and 5 bases from J, with 10 bases in between. Material: naive CD8+ T cells from PBMCs. V gene TRBV19 combines with J gene TRBJ2-3; D unresolved. The sequence was collected from a man younger than 35 in good health. Some clones in this sample may be carry-over from other donors' samples. CDR3 amino acids: CASSIGTSIDTQYF. The DNA for the CDR3 is TGTGCCAGTAGTATAGGAACTTCTATAGATACGCAGTATTTT.